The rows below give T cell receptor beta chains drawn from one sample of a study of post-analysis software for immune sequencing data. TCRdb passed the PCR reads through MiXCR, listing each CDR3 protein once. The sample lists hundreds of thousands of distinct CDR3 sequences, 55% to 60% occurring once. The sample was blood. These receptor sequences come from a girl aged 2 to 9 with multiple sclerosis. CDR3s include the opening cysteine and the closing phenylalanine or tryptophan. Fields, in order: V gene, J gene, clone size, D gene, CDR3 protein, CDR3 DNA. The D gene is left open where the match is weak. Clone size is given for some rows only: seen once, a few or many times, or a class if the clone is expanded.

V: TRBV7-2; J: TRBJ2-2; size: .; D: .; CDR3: CASSLPNRGTGELFF; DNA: TGTGCCAGCAGCCTACCGAATCGGGGGACCGGGGAGCTGTTTTTT
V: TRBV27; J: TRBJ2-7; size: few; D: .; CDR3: CASSRGPDHEQYF; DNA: TGTGCCAGCAGTAGGGGCCCCGATCACGAGCAGTACTTC
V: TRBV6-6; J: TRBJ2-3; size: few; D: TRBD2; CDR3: CASSLGRGSGSHNTQYF; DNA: TGTGCCAGCAGTCTAGGGCGAGGGAGCGGGAGTCATAATACGCAGTATTTT
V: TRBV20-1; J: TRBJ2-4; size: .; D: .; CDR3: CSARDRTGPQYF; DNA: TGCAGTGCTAGAGATCGGACGGGACCTCAGTACTTC
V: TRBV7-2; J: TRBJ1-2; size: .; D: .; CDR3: CASSLRPGPIYGYTF; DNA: TGTGCCAGCAGCTTAAGGCCAGGGCCCATCTATGGCTACACCTTC
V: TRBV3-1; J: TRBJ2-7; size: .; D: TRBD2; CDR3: CASSQGLAGGLNSYEQYF; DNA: TGTGCCAGCAGCCAAGGTCTAGCGGGAGGGCTAAATAGCTACGAGCAGTACTTC
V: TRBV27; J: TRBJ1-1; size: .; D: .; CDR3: CASSLSMGRTEAFF; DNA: TGTGCCAGCAGTTTATCGATGGGGAGGACTGAAGCTTTCTTT
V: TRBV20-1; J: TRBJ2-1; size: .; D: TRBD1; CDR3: CSAGPGQGNEQFF; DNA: TGCAGTGCCGGTCCGGGACAGGGTAATGAGCAGTTCTTC
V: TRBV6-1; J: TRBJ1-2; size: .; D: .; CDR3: CASSRAGTENGYTF; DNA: TGTGCCAGCAGTCGTGCCGGGACCGAGAATGGCTACACCTTC
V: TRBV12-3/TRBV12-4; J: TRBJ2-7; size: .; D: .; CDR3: CASKRPDSRSYEQYF; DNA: TGTGCCAGCAAGCGACCAGACTCTCGCTCCTACGAGCAGTACTTC
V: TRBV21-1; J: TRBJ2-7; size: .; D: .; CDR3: CASKADLGVSEQYF; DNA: TGTGCCAGCAAGGCCGATTTGGGGGTTAGCGAGCAGTACTTC
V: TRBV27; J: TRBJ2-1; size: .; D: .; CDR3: CASRVVGRHNEQFF; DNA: TGTGCCAGCAGAGTCGTAGGGAGGCACAATGAGCAGTTCTTC
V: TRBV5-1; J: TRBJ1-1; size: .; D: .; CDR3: CASSSGVNTEAFF; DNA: TGCGCCAGCAGCTCCGGTGTGAACACTGAAGCTTTCTTT
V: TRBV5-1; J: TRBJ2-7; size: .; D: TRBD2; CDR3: CASSESGISYEQYF; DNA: TGCGCCAGCAGCGAGAGCGGGATCTCCTACGAGCAGTACTTC
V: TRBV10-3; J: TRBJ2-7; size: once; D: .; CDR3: CAISEDPRGEQYF; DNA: TGTGCCATCAGTGAAGACCCTAGGGGCGAGCAGTACTTC
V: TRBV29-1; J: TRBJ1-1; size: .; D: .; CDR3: CSVVPLDSEAFF; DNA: TGCAGCGTTGTGCCCTTGGACAGTGAAGCTTTCTTT
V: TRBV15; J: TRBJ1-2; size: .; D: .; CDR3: CATSGATGNYGYTF; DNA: TGTGCCACCAGCGGCGCGACGGGGAACTATGGCTACACCTTC
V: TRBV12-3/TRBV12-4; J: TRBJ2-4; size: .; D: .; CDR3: CASSLIGPAKNIQYF; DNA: TGTGCCAGCAGTTTAATAGGGCCAGCCAAAAACATTCAGTACTTC
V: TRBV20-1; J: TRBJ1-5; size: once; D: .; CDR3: CSARSTVNQPQHF; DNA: TGCAGTGCTAGAAGCACAGTCAATCAGCCCCAGCATTTT
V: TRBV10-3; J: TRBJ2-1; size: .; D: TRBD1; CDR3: CAISEAGGGYNEQFF; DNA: TGTGCCATCAGTGAAGCAGGGGGCGGTTACAATGAGCAGTTCTTC
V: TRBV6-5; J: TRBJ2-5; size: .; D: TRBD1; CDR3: CASSSYWTGETQYF; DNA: TGTGCCAGCAGTAGTTATTGGACAGGAGAAACCCAGTACTTC
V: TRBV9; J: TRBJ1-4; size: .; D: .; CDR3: CASSARGGSLELFF; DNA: TGTGCCAGCAGCGCCAGAGGGGGGTCGTTAGAGCTGTTTTTT
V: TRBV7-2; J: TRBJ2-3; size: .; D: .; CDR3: CASSLAVITDTQYF; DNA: TGTGCCAGCAGCTTAGCAGTAATCACAGATACGCAGTATTTT
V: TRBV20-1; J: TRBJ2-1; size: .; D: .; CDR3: CSATPGGIFYNEQFF; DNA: TGCAGTGCTACCCCTGGGGGGATCTTCTACAATGAGCAGTTCTTC
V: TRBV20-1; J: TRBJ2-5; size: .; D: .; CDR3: CSARTGETQYF; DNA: TGCAGTGCTAGAACCGGGGAGACCCAGTACTTC
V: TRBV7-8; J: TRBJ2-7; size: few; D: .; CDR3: CASSPTGPTKYF; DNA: TGTGCCAGCAGCCCTACCGGACCTACCAAGTACTTC
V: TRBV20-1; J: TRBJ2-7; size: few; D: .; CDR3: CSAKWRDDYEQYF; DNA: TGCAGTGCTAAATGGAGGGACGACTACGAGCAGTACTTC
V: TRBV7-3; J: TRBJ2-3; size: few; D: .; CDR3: CASSLKVGKDTQYF; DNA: TGTGCCAGCAGCTTAAAGGTGGGAAAGGATACGCAGTATTTT
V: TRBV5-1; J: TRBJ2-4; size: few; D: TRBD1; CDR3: CASSFVGTGTKNIQYF; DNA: TGCGCCAGCAGCTTTGTTGGGACAGGGACCAAAAACATTCAGTACTTC
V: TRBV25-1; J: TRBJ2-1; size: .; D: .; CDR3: CASSGDRNNEQFF; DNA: TGTGCCAGCAGTGGTGACAGGAACAATGAGCAGTTCTTC
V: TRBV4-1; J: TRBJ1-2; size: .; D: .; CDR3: CTSSPRTETYGYTF; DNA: TGCACCAGCAGCCCCAGGACGGAAACCTATGGCTACACCTTC
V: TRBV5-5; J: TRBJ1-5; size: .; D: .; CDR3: CASSSGSAKGDQPQHF; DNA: TGTGCCAGCAGCTCTGGGTCGGCCAAAGGGGATCAGCCCCAGCATTTT
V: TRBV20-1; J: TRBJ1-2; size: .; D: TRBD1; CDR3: CSASIPDRGTYGYTF; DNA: TGCAGTGCTAGCATCCCAGACAGGGGGACCTATGGCTACACCTTC
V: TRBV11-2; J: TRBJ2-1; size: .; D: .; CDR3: CASSPRGGATPNEQFF; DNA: TGTGCCAGCAGCCCCAGGGGGGGGGCGACCCCCAATGAGCAGTTCTTC